This record looks at one TCR beta chain sequence and its context. Its antigen is undetermined. This record comes from a study of T-cell memory formation after mild COVID-19. Study overall: The TCR clusters were mostly specific to one donor. Study-level points and caveats: Memory from before infection featured some responding clones, which suggests cross-reactive memory joined. CD4+ contracting clones were mainly CM and EM; CD8+ ones, EMRA. The study found balanced CD4/CD8 in clones contracting day 15 to 85 and a CD4+ lean in later expanders.

A single record per CDR3 protein comes from TCRdb applying MiXCR to the 5' RACE reads. The table records a few hundred thousand distinct CDR3 sequences, about a sixth of them present only once. Trimming cost V 4 bases and J 6 bases; bases outside gene matches: 16. The CDR3 sequence is 19 residues long. Germline V gives CDR1 SGHTA, CDR2 FQGNSA. The J gene is TRBJ2-2, the V gene TRBV7-2; 11 positions agree with TRBD2. This receptor was taken from a man younger than 35 who had mild COVID-19 (a few samples of this study predate the infection). Cell type and time point are not known. Sample: PBMCs or a T cell subset sorted from them (not recorded which). The CDR3 loop is CASSSRALAGATGSGELFF. The CDR3 DNA reads TGTGCCAGCAGCTCGCGCGCACTAGCGGGGGCAACTGGGTCCGGGGAGCTGTTTTTT. The whole variable domain, remainder taken from reference TRBV7-2 and TRBJ2-2, is GAGVSQSPSNKVTEKGKDVELRCDPISGHTALYWYRQSLGQGLEFLIYFQGNSAPDKSGLPSDRFSAERTGGSVSTLTIQRTQQEDSAVYLCASSSRALAGATGSGELFFGEGSRLTVL.